This is a list of T cell receptor beta chains from one sample in a study of blood T cell repertoires in COVID-19. Assay: immunoSEQ multiplex PCR; the TCRdb copy retains only in-frame clones and omits some. Among roughly 160,000 clones listed, 88% were seen once. What was sequenced was peripheral blood. These receptors came from a man aged 60-69 years with acute or convalescent COVID-19. CDR3s include the opening cysteine and the closing phenylalanine or tryptophan. Fields, in order: V gene, clone size, J gene, D gene, CDR3 DNA, CDR3 protein. The D gene is left open where the match is weak. Clone size is given for some rows only: seen once, a few or many times, or a class if the clone is expanded.

V gene: TRBV30; clone size: few; J gene: TRBJ1-5; D gene: TRBD1; CDR3 DNA: TGTGCCTGGAGTGTCCCACAACCAGGACAGGCCCAGCATTTT; CDR3 protein: CAWSVPQPGQAQHF
V gene: TRBV7-3; clone size: -; J gene: TRBJ2-1; D gene: TRBD2; CDR3 DNA: TGTGCCAGCAGCTTAGAGGCTAGCGGGGGGCCCCGAGGTGAGCAGTTCTTC; CDR3 protein: CASSLEASGGPRGEQFF
V gene: TRBV6-5; clone size: -; J gene: TRBJ1-4; D gene: TRBD1; CDR3 DNA: TGTGCCAGCAGTTATGGACAGGGGAGGGAAAAACTGTTTTTT; CDR3 protein: CASSYGQGREKLFF
V gene: TRBV11-2; clone size: -; J gene: TRBJ2-3; D gene: -; CDR3 DNA: TGTGCCAGCACGCTAACCTTCGATACGCAGTATTTT; CDR3 protein: CASTLTFDTQYF
V gene: TRBV4-1; clone size: -; J gene: TRBJ2-1; D gene: TRBD2; CDR3 DNA: TGCGCCAGCAGCCGCGTGCTTGCGGGAGGGCCCTACAATGAGCAGTTCTTC; CDR3 protein: CASSRVLAGGPYNEQFF
V gene: TRBV3-1/TRBV3-2; clone size: -; J gene: TRBJ2-5; D gene: TRBD1; CDR3 DNA: TGTGCCAGCAGCCAAGGGACAGGGCAAGAGACCCAGTACTTC; CDR3 protein: CASSQGTGQETQYF
V gene: TRBV4-3; clone size: -; J gene: TRBJ2-7; D gene: -; CDR3 DNA: TGCGCCAGCAGCCAAGAAGCAGTAGCCTCCTACGAGCAGTACTTC; CDR3 protein: CASSQEAVASYEQYF
V gene: TRBV7-8; clone size: once; J gene: TRBJ2-2; D gene: TRBD1; CDR3 DNA: TGTGCCAGCCTCCGGGGGACAGGTCCCGGGGAGCTGTTTTTT; CDR3 protein: CASLRGTGPGELFF
V gene: TRBV4-3; clone size: few; J gene: TRBJ2-7; D gene: TRBD2; CDR3 DNA: TGCGCCAGCAGCCAAGGAATTACTAGCGGTTACGAGCAGTACTTC; CDR3 protein: CASSQGITSGYEQYF
V gene: TRBV18; clone size: -; J gene: TRBJ2-1; D gene: TRBD2; CDR3 DNA: TGTGCCAGCTCACCAGGAACGTATCTGGGACTAGTCGGAGAGCAGTTCTTC; CDR3 protein: CASSPGTYLGLVGEQFF
V gene: TRBV11-2; clone size: -; J gene: TRBJ2-5; D gene: TRBD1; CDR3 DNA: TGTGCCAGCAGCTTAGGACAGGGGAACCAAGAGACCCAGTACTTC; CDR3 protein: CASSLGQGNQETQYF
V gene: TRBV4-1; clone size: -; J gene: TRBJ2-3; D gene: -; CDR3 DNA: TGCGCCAGCAGCCAAAGCAGGGGAATAGGCACAGATACGCAGTATTTT; CDR3 protein: CASSQSRGIGTDTQYF
V gene: TRBV21-1; clone size: -; J gene: TRBJ1-6; D gene: -; CDR3 DNA: TGTGCCAGCAGCAAAGGAAGGACAGGGTGCTCACCCCTCCACTTT; CDR3 protein: CASSKGRTGCSPLHF
V gene: TRBV3-1/TRBV3-2; clone size: once; J gene: TRBJ2-1; D gene: TRBD2; CDR3 DNA: TGTGCCAGCACCCAAAGGGGTCTAGCGGGAGCAAACAATGAGCAGTTCTTC; CDR3 protein: CASTQRGLAGANNEQFF
V gene: TRBV5-1; clone size: few; J gene: TRBJ2-7; D gene: TRBD1; CDR3 DNA: TGCGCCAGCAGCGGGGGGACAGGGAGATACGAGCAGTACTTC; CDR3 protein: CASSGGTGRYEQYF
V gene: TRBV30; clone size: -; J gene: TRBJ1-3; D gene: TRBD1; CDR3 DNA: TGTGCCTTAGGACAGGGGCAAGGAAACACCATATATTTT; CDR3 protein: CALGQGQGNTIYF
V gene: TRBV19; clone size: -; J gene: TRBJ2-3; D gene: TRBD1; CDR3 DNA: TGTGCCAGTAGTTCGGGACAGGGTAAGAGAGATACGCAGTATTTT; CDR3 protein: CASSSGQGKRDTQYF
V gene: TRBV5-1; clone size: -; J gene: TRBJ1-2; D gene: -; CDR3 DNA: TGCGCCAGCAGCTTGGACGCAGGGGAAAGCTATGGCTACACCTTC; CDR3 protein: CASSLDAGESYGYTF
V gene: TRBV6-5; clone size: -; J gene: TRBJ1-1; D gene: TRBD1; CDR3 DNA: TGTGCCAGCAGGGACAGGTCGAACACTGAAGCTTTCTTT; CDR3 protein: CASRDRSNTEAFF
V gene: TRBV7-8; clone size: -; J gene: TRBJ2-3; D gene: -; CDR3 DNA: TGTGCCAGCAGCTTAATGGAGAGAAATACGCAGTATTTT; CDR3 protein: CASSLMERNTQYF
V gene: TRBV3-1/TRBV3-2; clone size: -; J gene: TRBJ1-5; D gene: -; CDR3 DNA: TGTGCCAGCAGCCAAGGCCAGGGTTATGGGCAGCCCCAGCATTTT; CDR3 protein: CASSQGQGYGQPQHF
V gene: TRBV5-1; clone size: -; J gene: TRBJ1-2; D gene: -; CDR3 DNA: TGCGCCAGCAGCTTGACAGGTTCCTTGGGATTCTATGGCTACACCTTC; CDR3 protein: CASSLTGSLGFYGYTF
V gene: TRBV29-1; clone size: -; J gene: TRBJ2-7; D gene: TRBD2; CDR3 DNA: TGCAGCGTTGAAGAGGCGGGAGCTGGGGAGCAGTACTTC; CDR3 protein: CSVEEAGAGEQYF
V gene: TRBV5-4; clone size: -; J gene: TRBJ1-5; D gene: -; CDR3 DNA: TGTGCCAGCAGCAGGGACGGGGGGCGCAATCAGCCCCAGCATTTT; CDR3 protein: CASSRDGGRNQPQHF
V gene: TRBV5-6; clone size: -; J gene: TRBJ2-5; D gene: TRBD1; CDR3 DNA: TGTGCCAGCAGCTTGGTAACAGGGGGAGGTGAGACCCAGTACTTC; CDR3 protein: CASSLVTGGGETQYF
V gene: TRBV6-1; clone size: -; J gene: TRBJ1-5; D gene: -; CDR3 DNA: TGTGCCAGCAGTGAAGCAGGAGGGTTTCGAAATCAGCCCCAGCATTTT; CDR3 protein: CASSEAGGFRNQPQHF
V gene: TRBV3-1/TRBV3-2; clone size: once; J gene: TRBJ2-4; D gene: -; CDR3 DNA: TGTGCCAGCAGCCTACTTTATTCGGAAAACATTCAGTACTTC; CDR3 protein: CASSLLYSENIQYF
V gene: TRBV10-2; clone size: -; J gene: TRBJ2-2; D gene: TRBD2; CDR3 DNA: TGCGCCAGCCGGATGGCCGGGGGGGGGAACACCGGGGAGCTGTTTTTT; CDR3 protein: CASRMAGGGNTGELFF
V gene: TRBV12-5; clone size: -; J gene: TRBJ1-5; D gene: -; CDR3 DNA: TGTGCTAGTGGTTCATCGTCAGGGTATAGCAATCAGCCCCAGCATTTT; CDR3 protein: CASGSSSGYSNQPQHF
V gene: TRBV5-1; clone size: -; J gene: TRBJ1-4; D gene: -; CDR3 DNA: TGCGCCAGCAGCGTGGCCAGGGCTAATGAAAAACTGTTTTTT; CDR3 protein: CASSVARANEKLFF
V gene: TRBV2; clone size: -; J gene: TRBJ2-5; D gene: -; CDR3 DNA: TGTGCCAGCAGTCCCAGGGGACGAGAGACCCAGTACTTC; CDR3 protein: CASSPRGRETQYF
V gene: TRBV24-1; clone size: -; J gene: TRBJ1-1; D gene: -; CDR3 DNA: TGTGCCACCAGTGAAAACACAGGGTCCACTGAAGCTTTCTTT; CDR3 protein: CATSENTGSTEAFF
V gene: TRBV5-1; clone size: -; J gene: TRBJ2-1; D gene: TRBD2; CDR3 DNA: TGCGCCAGCAGCCTCGGACTAGCGGGTATCTACAATGAGCAGTTCTTC; CDR3 protein: CASSLGLAGIYNEQFF
V gene: TRBV28; clone size: -; J gene: TRBJ1-4; D gene: -; CDR3 DNA: TGTGCCAGCAGTGGGGGGGCCACTAATGAAAAACTGTTTTTT; CDR3 protein: CASSGGATNEKLFF
V gene: TRBV6-5; clone size: -; J gene: TRBJ2-7; D gene: TRBD2; CDR3 DNA: TGTGCCAGCAGTTCACTAGCGGGAGTTGGAGGGGACGAGCAGTACTTC; CDR3 protein: CASSSLAGVGGDEQYF
V gene: TRBV9; clone size: -; J gene: TRBJ1-5; D gene: -; CDR3 DNA: TGTGCCAGCAGCGTAGGGTCAGGAAATCAGCCCCAGCATTTT; CDR3 protein: CASSVGSGNQPQHF
V gene: TRBV6-2/TRBV6-3; clone size: -; J gene: TRBJ2-1; D gene: TRBD2; CDR3 DNA: TGTGCCAGCAGTGCGGGAGGGGGTTACAATGAGCAGTTCTTC; CDR3 protein: CASSAGGGYNEQFF
V gene: TRBV15; clone size: -; J gene: TRBJ2-7; D gene: -; CDR3 DNA: TGTGCCACCAGCAGAGATGGGTGGGGCCCCCACGAGCAGTACTTC; CDR3 protein: CATSRDGWGPHEQYF
V gene: TRBV3-1/TRBV3-2; clone size: -; J gene: TRBJ1-1; D gene: -; CDR3 DNA: TGTGCCAGCAGTCCCGCAGTGAACACTGAAGCTTTCTTT; CDR3 protein: CASSPAVNTEAFF
V gene: TRBV5-1; clone size: -; J gene: TRBJ1-2; D gene: TRBD1; CDR3 DNA: TGCGCCAGCAGTACAGGGGGGAATGGCTACACCTTC; CDR3 protein: CASSTGGNGYTF
V gene: TRBV5-4; clone size: -; J gene: TRBJ2-5; D gene: TRBD2; CDR3 DNA: TGTGCCAGCCAGAGTCTAGCGGGCGAGACCCAGTACTTC; CDR3 protein: CASQSLAGETQYF
V gene: TRBV5-6; clone size: -; J gene: TRBJ1-5; D gene: -; CDR3 DNA: TGTGCCAGCAGCTTCGGCTTCCCGGGGGGGGGTCAGCCCCAGCATTTT; CDR3 protein: CASSFGFPGGGQPQHF
V gene: TRBV19; clone size: -; J gene: TRBJ2-5; D gene: -; CDR3 DNA: TGTGCCAGTAGTACTATGACAGATCAAGAGACCCAGTACTTC; CDR3 protein: CASSTMTDQETQYF
V gene: TRBV7-9; clone size: -; J gene: TRBJ2-2; D gene: -; CDR3 DNA: TGTGCCAGCAGCTTAAGGATGGGGACTTGGGACACCGGGGAGCTGTTTTTT; CDR3 protein: CASSLRMGTWDTGELFF
V gene: TRBV10-3; clone size: -; J gene: TRBJ1-4; D gene: -; CDR3 DNA: TGTGCCATCTCCAGGGCAACTAATGAAAAACTGTTTTTT; CDR3 protein: CAISRATNEKLFF
V gene: TRBV29-1; clone size: -; J gene: TRBJ1-1; D gene: -; CDR3 DNA: TGCAGCGTTGCCCGACAGCAGAACACTGAAGCTTTCTTT; CDR3 protein: CSVARQQNTEAFF
V gene: TRBV3-1/TRBV3-2; clone size: -; J gene: TRBJ1-1; D gene: TRBD1; CDR3 DNA: TGTGCCAGCAGCACCAGACAGGGAGAAACTTTCTTT; CDR3 protein: CASSTRQGETFF
V gene: TRBV7-2; clone size: -; J gene: TRBJ2-5; D gene: TRBD2; CDR3 DNA: TGTGCCAGCAGCCAGCGGGGGGTTAGGGAGACCCAGTACTTC; CDR3 protein: CASSQRGVRETQYF
V gene: TRBV24-1; clone size: -; J gene: TRBJ1-5; D gene: -; CDR3 DNA: TGTGCCACCAGTGATCTCCCAATGGGCGATAATCAGCCCCAGCATTTT; CDR3 protein: CATSDLPMGDNQPQHF
V gene: TRBV2; clone size: few; J gene: TRBJ1-4; D gene: TRBD1; CDR3 DNA: TGTGCCAGCCAGTGGGGACAGCCTAATGAAAAACTGTTTTTT; CDR3 protein: CASQWGQPNEKLFF
V gene: TRBV11-3; clone size: -; J gene: TRBJ2-3; D gene: TRBD2; CDR3 DNA: TGTGCCAGCAGCCCGCGGGGAGCGGGGGCCGGAGATACGCAGTATTTT; CDR3 protein: CASSPRGAGAGDTQYF
V gene: TRBV6-5; clone size: few; J gene: TRBJ1-5; D gene: -; CDR3 DNA: TGTGCCAGCAGCCCCGACAGATTACAGCCCCAGCATTTT; CDR3 protein: CASSPDRLQPQHF
V gene: TRBV30; clone size: -; J gene: TRBJ2-7; D gene: TRBD1; CDR3 DNA: TGTGCCTTGTCCCGGGACAGGGAGCGAGAGCAGTACTTC; CDR3 protein: CALSRDREREQYF
V gene: TRBV7-2; clone size: -; J gene: TRBJ1-2; D gene: -; CDR3 DNA: TGTGCCAGCGACCGGGGGTTCGGAAGGGAGACTAACTATGGCTACACCTTC; CDR3 protein: CASDRGFGRETNYGYTF
V gene: TRBV5-6; clone size: -; J gene: TRBJ2-2; D gene: -; CDR3 DNA: TGTGCCAGCAGCTCATTCCGGGAGCAGAACACCGGGGAGCTGTTTTTT; CDR3 protein: CASSSFREQNTGELFF
V gene: TRBV5-6; clone size: -; J gene: TRBJ1-2; D gene: -; CDR3 DNA: TGTGCCAGCAGCTTAAACACAGGGTCATATGGCTACACCTTC; CDR3 protein: CASSLNTGSYGYTF
V gene: TRBV24-1; clone size: -; J gene: TRBJ2-7; D gene: -; CDR3 DNA: TGTGCCACCAGTGATGCCCGGGGGTCCTACGAGCAGTACTTC; CDR3 protein: CATSDARGSYEQYF
V gene: TRBV11-2; clone size: -; J gene: TRBJ2-2; D gene: -; CDR3 DNA: TGTGCCAGCAGCTTAGCTCCCGGGGAGCTGTTTTTT; CDR3 protein: CASSLAPGELFF
V gene: TRBV6-5; clone size: -; J gene: TRBJ1-1; D gene: -; CDR3 DNA: TGTGCCACTACGACACCTATGAACACTGAAGCTTTCTTT; CDR3 protein: CATTTPMNTEAFF